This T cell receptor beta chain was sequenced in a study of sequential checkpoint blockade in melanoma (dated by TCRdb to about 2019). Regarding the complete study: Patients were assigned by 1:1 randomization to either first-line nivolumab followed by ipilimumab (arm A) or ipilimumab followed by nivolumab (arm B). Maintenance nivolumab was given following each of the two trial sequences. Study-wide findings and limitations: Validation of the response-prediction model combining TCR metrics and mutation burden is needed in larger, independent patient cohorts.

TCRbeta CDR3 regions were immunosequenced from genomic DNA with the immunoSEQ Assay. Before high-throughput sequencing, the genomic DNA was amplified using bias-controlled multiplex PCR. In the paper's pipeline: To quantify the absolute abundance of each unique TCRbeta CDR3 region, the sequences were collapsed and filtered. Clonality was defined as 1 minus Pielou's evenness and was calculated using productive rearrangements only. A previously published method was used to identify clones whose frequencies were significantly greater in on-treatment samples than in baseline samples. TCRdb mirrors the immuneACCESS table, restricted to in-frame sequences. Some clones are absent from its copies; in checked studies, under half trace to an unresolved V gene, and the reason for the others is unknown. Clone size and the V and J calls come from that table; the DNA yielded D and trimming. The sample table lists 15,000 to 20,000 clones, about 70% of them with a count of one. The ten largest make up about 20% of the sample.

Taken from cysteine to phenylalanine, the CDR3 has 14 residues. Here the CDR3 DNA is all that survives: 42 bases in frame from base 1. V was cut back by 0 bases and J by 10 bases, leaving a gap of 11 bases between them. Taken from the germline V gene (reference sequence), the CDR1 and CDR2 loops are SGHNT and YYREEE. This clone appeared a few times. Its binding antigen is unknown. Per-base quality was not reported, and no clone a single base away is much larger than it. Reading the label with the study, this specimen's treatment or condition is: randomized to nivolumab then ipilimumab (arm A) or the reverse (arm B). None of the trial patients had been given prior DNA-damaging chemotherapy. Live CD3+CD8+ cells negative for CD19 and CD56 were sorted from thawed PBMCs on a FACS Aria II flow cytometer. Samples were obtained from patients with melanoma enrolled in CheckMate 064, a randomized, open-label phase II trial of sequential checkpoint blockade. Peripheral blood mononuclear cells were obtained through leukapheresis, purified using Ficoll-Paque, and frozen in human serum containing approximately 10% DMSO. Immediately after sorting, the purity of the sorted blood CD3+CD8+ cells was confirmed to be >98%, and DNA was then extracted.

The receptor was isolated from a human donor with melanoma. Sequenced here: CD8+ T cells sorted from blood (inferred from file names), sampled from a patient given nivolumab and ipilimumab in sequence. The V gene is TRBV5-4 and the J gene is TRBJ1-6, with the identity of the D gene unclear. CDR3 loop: CASSLGGDYSPLHF. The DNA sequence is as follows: TGTGCCAGCAGCTTGGGAGGAGATTACTCACCCCTCCACTTT.